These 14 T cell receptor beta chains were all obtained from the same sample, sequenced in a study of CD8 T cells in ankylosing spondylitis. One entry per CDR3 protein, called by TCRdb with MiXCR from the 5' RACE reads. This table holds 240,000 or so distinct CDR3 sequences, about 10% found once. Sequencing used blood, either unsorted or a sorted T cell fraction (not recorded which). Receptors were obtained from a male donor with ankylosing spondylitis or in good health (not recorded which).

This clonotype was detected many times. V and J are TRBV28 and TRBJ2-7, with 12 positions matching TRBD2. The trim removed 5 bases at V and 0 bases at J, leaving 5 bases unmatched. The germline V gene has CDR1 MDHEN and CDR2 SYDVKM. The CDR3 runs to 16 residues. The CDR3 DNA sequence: TGTGCCAGCAGTCCCCTAGCGGGAGGGCCCTCCTACGAGCAGTACTTC. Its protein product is CASSPLAGGPSYEQYF.

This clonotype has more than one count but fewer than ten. The CDR3 reads CASSLYRELDNEQFF. CDR3 DNA: TGTGCCAGCAGCCTTTACCGAGAGTTGGATAATGAGCAGTTCTTC. The chain employs TRBV14 and TRBJ2-1; D remains unclear. This CDR3 comprises 15 residues. Germline CDR1 and CDR2: SGHDN and FVKESK. V was trimmed by 4 bases and J by 7 bases, leaving 17 bases between them.

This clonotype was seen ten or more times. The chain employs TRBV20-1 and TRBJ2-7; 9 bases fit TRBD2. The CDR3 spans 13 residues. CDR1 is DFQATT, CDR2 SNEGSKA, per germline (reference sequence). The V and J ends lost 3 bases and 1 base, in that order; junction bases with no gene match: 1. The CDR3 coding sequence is TGCAGTGCTAGGACTAGCGGTTCCTACGAGCAGTACTTC. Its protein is CSARTSGSYEQYF.

The CDR3 DNA sequence: TGTGCCAGCAGCTCCCGGGACAGGGGTGACGAGCAGTACTTC. Its protein product is CASSSRDRGDEQYF. This rearrangement joins TRBV3-1 to TRBJ2-7, with TRBD1 matching 10 bases. V lost 5 bases to trimming and J lost 5 bases; unmatched junction nucleotides: 6. Germline lookup yields CDR1 LGHDT and CDR2 YNNKEL (reference sequence). The CDR3 has 14 residues.

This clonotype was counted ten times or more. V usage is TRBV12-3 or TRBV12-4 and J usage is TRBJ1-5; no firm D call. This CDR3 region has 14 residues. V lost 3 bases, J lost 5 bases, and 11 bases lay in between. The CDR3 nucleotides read TGTGCCAGCAGTTTTCGAAAGACGGATCAGCCCCAGCATTTT. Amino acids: CASSFRKTDQPQHF.

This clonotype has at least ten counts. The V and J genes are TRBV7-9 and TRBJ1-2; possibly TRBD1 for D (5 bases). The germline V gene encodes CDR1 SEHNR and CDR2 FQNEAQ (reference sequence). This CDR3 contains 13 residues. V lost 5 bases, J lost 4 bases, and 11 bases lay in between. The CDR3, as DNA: TGTGCCAGCAGCCGCGGGGACCTCTATGGCTACACCTTC. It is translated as CASSRGDLYGYTF.

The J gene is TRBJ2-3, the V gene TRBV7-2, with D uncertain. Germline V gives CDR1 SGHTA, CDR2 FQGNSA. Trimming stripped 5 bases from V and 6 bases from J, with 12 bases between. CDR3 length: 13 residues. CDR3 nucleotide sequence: TGTGCCAGCAGCGCCCTGATCGGGGATACGCAGTATTTT. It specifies CASSALIGDTQYF.

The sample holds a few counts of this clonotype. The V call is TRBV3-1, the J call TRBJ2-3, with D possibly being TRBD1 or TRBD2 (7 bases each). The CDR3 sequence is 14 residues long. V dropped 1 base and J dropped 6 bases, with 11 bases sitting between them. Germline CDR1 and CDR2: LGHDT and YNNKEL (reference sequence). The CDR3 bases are TGTGCCAGCAGCCAAGGACAGGGAGGGGATACGCAGTATTTT. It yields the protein CASSQGQGGDTQYF.

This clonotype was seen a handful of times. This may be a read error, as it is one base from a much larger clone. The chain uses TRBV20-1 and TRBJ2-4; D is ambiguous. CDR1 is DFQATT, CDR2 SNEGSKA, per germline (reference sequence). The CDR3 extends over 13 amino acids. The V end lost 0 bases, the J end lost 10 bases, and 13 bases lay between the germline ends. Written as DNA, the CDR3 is TGCAGTGCTAGAGATAGGCTATTCGGGATTCAGTACTTC. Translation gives CSARDRLFGIQYF.

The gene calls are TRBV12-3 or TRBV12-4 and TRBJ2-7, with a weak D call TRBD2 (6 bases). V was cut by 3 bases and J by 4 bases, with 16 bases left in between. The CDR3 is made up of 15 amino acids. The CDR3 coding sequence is TGTGCCAGCAGTTTTGCGGGAACGGGACCTTACGAGCAGTACTTC. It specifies CASSFAGTGPYEQYF.

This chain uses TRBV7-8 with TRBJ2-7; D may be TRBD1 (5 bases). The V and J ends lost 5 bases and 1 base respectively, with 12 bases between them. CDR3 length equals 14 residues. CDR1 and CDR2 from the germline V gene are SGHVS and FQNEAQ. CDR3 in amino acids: CASSQDIFSYEQYF. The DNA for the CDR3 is TGTGCCAGCAGCCAGGACATATTTTCCTACGAGCAGTACTTC.

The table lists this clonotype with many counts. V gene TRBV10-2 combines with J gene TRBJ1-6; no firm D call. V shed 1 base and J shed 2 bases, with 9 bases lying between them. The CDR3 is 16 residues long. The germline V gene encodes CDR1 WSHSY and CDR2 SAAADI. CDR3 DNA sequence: TGCGCCAGCAGTGAGTGGGGAATGACCTATAATTCACCCCTCCACTTT. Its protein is CASSEWGMTYNSPLHF.

For the CDR3, the DNA is TGTGCCAGCAGTTCTCGGCCCAATGAGCAGTTCTTC. This sequence encodes CASSSRPNEQFF. V and J are TRBV27 and TRBJ2-1, with no clear D. CDR1 MNHEY and CDR2 SMNVEV come from the germline V gene (reference sequence). The CDR3 totals 12 residues. V shed 4 bases and J shed 6 bases, with 7 bases lying between them.

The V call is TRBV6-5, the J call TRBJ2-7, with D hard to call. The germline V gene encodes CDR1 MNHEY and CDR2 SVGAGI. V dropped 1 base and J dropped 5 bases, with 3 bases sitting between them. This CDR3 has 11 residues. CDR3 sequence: CASSYLDEQYF. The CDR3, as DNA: TGTGCCAGCAGTTACTTGGACGAGCAGTACTTC.